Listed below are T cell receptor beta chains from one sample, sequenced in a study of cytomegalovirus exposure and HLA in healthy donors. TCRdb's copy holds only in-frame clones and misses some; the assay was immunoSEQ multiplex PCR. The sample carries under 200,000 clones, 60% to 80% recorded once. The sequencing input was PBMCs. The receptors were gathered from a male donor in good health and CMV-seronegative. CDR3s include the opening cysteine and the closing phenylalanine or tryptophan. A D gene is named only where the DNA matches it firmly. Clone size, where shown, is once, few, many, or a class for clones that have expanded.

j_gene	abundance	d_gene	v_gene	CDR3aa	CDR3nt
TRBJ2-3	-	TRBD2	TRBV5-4	CASSLRLAGGQGDTQYF	TGTGCCAGCAGCTTGCGGCTAGCGGGGGGGCAGGGAGATACGCAGTATTTT
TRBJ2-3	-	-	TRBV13	CASSLTSWTDTQYF	TGTGCCAGCAGCTTAACCAGTTGGACAGATACGCAGTATTTT
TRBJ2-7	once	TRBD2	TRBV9	CASSVGLADFYEQYF	TGTGCCAGCAGCGTAGGACTAGCGGATTTCTACGAGCAGTACTTC
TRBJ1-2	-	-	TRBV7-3	CASSSDRVGGYTF	TGTGCCAGCAGCTCCGACAGAGTGGGAGGCTACACCTTC
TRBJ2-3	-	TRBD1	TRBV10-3	CAISGGQGVTDTQYF	TGTGCCATCAGTGGGGGACAGGGGGTCACAGATACGCAGTATTTT
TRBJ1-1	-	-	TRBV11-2	CASLLLVGAGNTEAFF	TGTGCCAGCCTCCTCCTCGTAGGGGCTGGGAACACTGAAGCTTTCTTT
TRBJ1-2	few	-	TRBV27	CASSLSPGWYGYTF	TGTGCCAGCAGTTTAAGCCCGGGATGGTATGGCTACACCTTC
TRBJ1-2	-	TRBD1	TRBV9	CASSVVGRAGGVGGYTF	TGTGCCAGCAGCGTAGTCGGAAGGGCAGGGGGCGTCGGTGGCTACACCTTC
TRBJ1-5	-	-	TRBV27	CASSLSRGSGQPQHF	TGTGCCAGCAGTTTATCGCGGGGTTCTGGGCAGCCCCAGCATTTT
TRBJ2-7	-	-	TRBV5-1	CASSLVGRENEQYF	TGCGCCAGCAGCTTGGTGGGGCGCGAAAACGAGCAGTACTTC
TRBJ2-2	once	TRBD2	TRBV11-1	CASSQTSGRAGELFF	TGTGCCAGCAGCCAGACTAGCGGGAGGGCCGGGGAGCTGTTTTTT
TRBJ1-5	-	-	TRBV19	CASSIDRSNQPQHF	TGTGCCAGTAGTATAGACAGGAGCAATCAGCCCCAGCATTTT
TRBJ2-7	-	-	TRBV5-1	CASSIDSYEQYF	TGCGCCAGCAGTATAGATTCCTACGAGCAGTACTTC
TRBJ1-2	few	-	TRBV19	CASSISQINYGYTF	TGTGCCAGTAGTATATCCCAGATTAACTATGGCTACACCTTC
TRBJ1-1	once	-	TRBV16	CASSRNIGGNTEAFF	TGTGCCAGCAGCCGCAATATCGGGGGAAACACTGAAGCTTTCTTT
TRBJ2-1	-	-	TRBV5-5	CASSGGQRSAYNEQFF	TGTGCCAGCAGCGGCGGACAGCGTTCAGCCTACAATGAGCAGTTCTTC
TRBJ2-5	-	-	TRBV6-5	CASRHLQETQYF	TGTGCCAGCCGCCACTTACAAGAGACCCAGTACTTC
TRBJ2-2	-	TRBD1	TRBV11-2	CASSPGTGETGELFF	TGTGCCAGCAGCCCCGGGACAGGGGAAACCGGGGAGCTGTTTTTT
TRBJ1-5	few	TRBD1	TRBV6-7	CASSYDRDQPQHF	TGTGCCAGCAGTTACGACAGGGATCAGCCCCAGCATTTT
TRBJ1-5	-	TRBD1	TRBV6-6	CASIDRGYSNQPQHF	TGTGCCAGCATCGACAGGGGTTATAGCAATCAGCCCCAGCATTTT
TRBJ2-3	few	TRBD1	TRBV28	CASSSPGQSTDTQYF	TGTGCCAGCAGTTCCCCGGGACAGAGCACAGATACGCAGTATTTT
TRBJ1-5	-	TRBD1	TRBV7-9	CASSLVGRGSNQPQHF	TGTGCCAGCAGCTTAGTTGGCAGGGGGAGCAATCAGCCCCAGCATTTT
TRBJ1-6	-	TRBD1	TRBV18	CASSPGTGYNSPLHF	TGTGCCAGCTCACCCGGGACAGGTTATAATTCACCCCTCCACTTT
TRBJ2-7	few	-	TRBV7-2	CASSFGGISYEQYF	TGTGCCAGCAGCTTCGGCGGGATTTCCTACGAGCAGTACTTC
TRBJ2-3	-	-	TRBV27	CASRDWSTDTQYF	TGTGCCAGCCGGGACTGGAGCACAGATACGCAGTATTTT
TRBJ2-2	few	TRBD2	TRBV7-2	CASSPPSGRNTGELFF	TGTGCCAGCAGCCCCCCTAGCGGGAGAAACACCGGGGAGCTGTTTTTT
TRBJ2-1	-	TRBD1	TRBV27	CASRTGAGEQFF	TGTGCCAGCAGGACAGGGGCGGGTGAGCAGTTCTTC
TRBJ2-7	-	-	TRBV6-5	CASSYYGEQYF	TGTGCCAGCAGTTACTACGGCGAGCAGTACTTC
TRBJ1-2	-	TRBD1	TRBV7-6	CASSYGQGAPGYTF	TGTGCCAGCAGCTACGGACAGGGGGCGCCTGGCTACACCTTC
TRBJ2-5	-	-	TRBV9	CASSKTAETQYF	TGTGCCAGCAGTAAGACAGCGGAGACCCAGTACTTC
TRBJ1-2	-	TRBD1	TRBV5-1	CASSLGQGATGYTF	TGCGCCAGCAGCTTGGGACAGGGGGCCACGGGCTACACCTTC
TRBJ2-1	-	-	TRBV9	CASSTSSYNEQFF	TGTGCCAGCAGCACCAGCTCCTACAATGAGCAGTTCTTC
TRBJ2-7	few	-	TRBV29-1	CSVVPSALYEQYF	TGCAGCGTTGTACCCAGCGCTCTCTACGAGCAGTACTTC
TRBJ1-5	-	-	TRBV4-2	CASSQEASYNQPQHF	TGTGCCAGCAGCCAAGAGGCAAGTTACAATCAGCCCCAGCATTTT
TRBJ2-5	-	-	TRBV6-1	CASSEIPGFQETQYF	TGTGCCAGCAGTGAAATCCCGGGGTTCCAAGAGACCCAGTACTTC
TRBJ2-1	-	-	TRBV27	CASGGIFYNEQFF	TGTGCCAGCGGCGGGATCTTCTACAATGAGCAGTTCTTC
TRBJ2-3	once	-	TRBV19	CASSGLAGDTQYF	TGTGCCAGTAGTGGGTTAGCCGGAGATACGCAGTATTTT
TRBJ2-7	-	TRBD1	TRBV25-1	CASSRGPHGEQYF	TGTGCCAGCAGCAGGGGGCCCCATGGGGAGCAGTACTTC
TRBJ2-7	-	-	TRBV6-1	CASSSDPGCGQYF	TGTGCCAGCAGTAGTGACCCGGGATGTGGGCAGTACTTC
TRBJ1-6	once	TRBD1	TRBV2	CASRNLQGAAYNSPPHF	TGTGCCAGCAGAAACCTACAGGGGGCTGCCTATAATTCACCCCCCCACTTT
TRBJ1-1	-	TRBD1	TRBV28	CANYQGQPNTEAFF	TGTGCCAACTACCAGGGACAGCCGAACACTGAAGCTTTCTTT
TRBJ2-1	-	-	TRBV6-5	CATQSGRNEQFF	TGTGCCACCCAATCTGGGCGCAATGAGCAGTTCTTC
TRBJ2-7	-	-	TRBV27	CASSPADSSSYEQYF	TGTGCCAGCAGCCCCGCGGACTCAAGCTCCTACGAGCAGTACTTC
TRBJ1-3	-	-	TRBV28	CASRPGDSGNTIYF	TGTGCCAGCAGGCCGGGGGATTCTGGAAACACCATATATTTT
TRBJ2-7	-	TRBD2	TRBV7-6	CASSSGGDYEQYF	TGTGCCAGCAGCTCGGGGGGGGACTACGAGCAGTACTTC
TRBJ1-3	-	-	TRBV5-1	CASRTDSGNTIYF	TGCGCCAGCAGGACAGACTCTGGAAACACCATATATTTT
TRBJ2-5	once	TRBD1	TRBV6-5	CASRLHGTGGETQYF	TGTGCCAGCCGGCTGCACGGGACAGGGGGAGAGACCCAGTACTTC
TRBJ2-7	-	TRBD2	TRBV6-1	CASSSTSGNYEQYF	TGTGCCAGCAGTTCGACTAGCGGGAACTACGAGCAGTACTTC